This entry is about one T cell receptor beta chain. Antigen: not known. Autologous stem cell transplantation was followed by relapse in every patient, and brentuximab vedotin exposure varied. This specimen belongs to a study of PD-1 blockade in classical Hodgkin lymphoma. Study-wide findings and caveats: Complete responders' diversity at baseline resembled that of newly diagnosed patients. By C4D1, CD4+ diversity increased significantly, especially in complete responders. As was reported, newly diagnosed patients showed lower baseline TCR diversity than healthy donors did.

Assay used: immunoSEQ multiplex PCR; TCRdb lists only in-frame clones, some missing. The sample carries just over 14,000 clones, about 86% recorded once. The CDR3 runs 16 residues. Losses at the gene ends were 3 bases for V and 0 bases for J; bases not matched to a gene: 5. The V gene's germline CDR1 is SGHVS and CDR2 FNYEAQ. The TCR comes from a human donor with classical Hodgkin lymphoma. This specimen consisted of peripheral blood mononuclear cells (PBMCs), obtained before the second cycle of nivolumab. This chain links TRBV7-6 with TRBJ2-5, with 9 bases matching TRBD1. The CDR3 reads CASSLGGTGNQETQYF. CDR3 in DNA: TGTGCCAGCAGCTTGGGTGGGACAGGGAACCAAGAGACCCAGTACTTC. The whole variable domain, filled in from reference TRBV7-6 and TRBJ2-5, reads GAGVSQSPRYKVTKRGQDVALRCDPISGHVSLYWYRQALGQGPEFLTYFNYEAQQDKSGLPNDRFSAERPEGSISTLTIQRTEQRDSAMYRCASSLGGTGNQETQYFGPGTRLLVL.